The rows below give T cell receptor beta chains drawn from one sample of a study of T cell repertoires in aging, cancer and after chemotherapy. MiXCR, applied by TCRdb to the multiplex PCR reads, yields one record per CDR3 protein. The sample has roughly 2,000 distinct CDR3 sequences; more than 25% are singletons. The sample comprised blood. Receptor source: a human donor in good health. CDR3s include the opening cysteine and the closing phenylalanine or tryptophan. The D gene is left open where the match is weak. Rows may omit the clone size; those that give it use once, few, many or a size class.

>TRBV20-1|once|16|TRBJ1-6|TRBD1
CSASSGRGFVNSPLHF
TGCAGTGCTAGTTCGGGCAGGGGGTTCGTTAATTCACCCCTCCACTTT
>TRBV6-4|.|15|TRBJ2-1|TRBD2
CASVAGGSSYNEQFF
TGTGCCAGCGTTGCGGGGGGCAGCTCCTACAATGAGCAGTTCTTC
>TRBV5-4|medium-sized|15|TRBJ2-3|TRBD1
CASSGLQGAPDTQYF
TGTGCCAGCAGCGGTCTACAGGGGGCTCCAGATACGCAGTATTTT
>TRBV7-6|medium-sized|17|TRBJ2-6|.
CASSLDTAVSGANVLTF
TGTGCCAGCAGCTTAGACACGGCGGTCTCTGGGGCCAACGTCCTGACTTTC
>TRBV11-1|few|15|TRBJ1-5|.
CASSLGATGNQPQHF
TGTGCCAGCAGCTTGGGCGCTACAGGAAATCAGCCCCAGCATTTT
>TRBV5-8|.|15|TRBJ2-5|.
CASSLEPAAQETQYF
TGTGCCAGCAGCTTGGAGCCAGCGGCCCAAGAGACCCAGTACTTC
>TRBV5-1|.|15|TRBJ2-5|TRBD2
CASSLTAGGPETQYF
TGCGCCAGCAGCTTAACAGCGGGAGGGCCGGAGACCCAGTACTTC
>TRBV2|.|17|TRBJ1-3|TRBD1
CASSKSTGPFAGNTIYF
TGTGCCAGCAGTAAATCGACAGGGCCGTTCGCTGGAAACACCATATATTTT
>TRBV6-1|medium-sized|15|TRBJ2-2|.
CASTESAGSTGELFF
TGTGCCAGCACGGAGAGCGCTGGTAGCACCGGGGAGCTGTTTTTT
>TRBV18|.|16|TRBJ1-5|.
CASSPLRGGTNQPQHF
TGTGCCAGCTCACCACTTCGAGGGGGGACCAATCAGCCCCAGCATTTT